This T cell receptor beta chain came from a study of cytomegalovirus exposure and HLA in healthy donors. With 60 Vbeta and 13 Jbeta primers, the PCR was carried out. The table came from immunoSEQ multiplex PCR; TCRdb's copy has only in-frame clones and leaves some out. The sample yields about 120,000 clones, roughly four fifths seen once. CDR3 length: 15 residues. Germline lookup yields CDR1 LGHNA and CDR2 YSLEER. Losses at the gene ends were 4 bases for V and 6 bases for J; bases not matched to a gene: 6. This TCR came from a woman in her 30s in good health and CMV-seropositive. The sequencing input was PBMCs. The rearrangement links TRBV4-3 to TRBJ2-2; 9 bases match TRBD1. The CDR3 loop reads CASSREQGAAGELFF. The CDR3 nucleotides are TGCGCCAGCAGCCGGGAACAGGGGGCCGCCGGGGAGCTGTTTTTT.